The 18 T cell receptor beta chains listed next were all sequenced from one sample in a study of Ad26.COV2.S vaccination and SARS-CoV-2 variants. The data were produced by immunoSEQ multiplex PCR, yet TCRdb's version contains in-frame clones alone and is incomplete. The top ten hold about 5.5% of the sample, which has 180,000 or so clones, around 85% seen once. The source material was peripheral blood, sampled after recovery from COVID-19. The receptor source for this set is a human donor who had recovered from COVID-19.

This chain uses TRBV5-1 with TRBJ2-1; the D gene could be TRBD1 or TRBD2 (5 bases each). Germline CDR1 reads SGHRS; CDR2 reads YFSETQ. The CDR3 contains 15 residues. V was trimmed by 5 bases and J by 0 bases, leaving 12 bases between them. CDR3 amino acids: CASRPGLNSYNEQFF. CDR3 nucleotides: TGCGCCAGCAGGCCGGGGCTCAACTCCTACAATGAGCAGTTCTTC.

This clone was detected only a few times. V and J are TRBV18 and TRBJ1-2; D is unclear. The ends were cut back, 6 bases at V and 8 bases at J, with 16 bases in the middle. Germline V lookup: CDR1 KGHSH, CDR2 LQKENI. This CDR3 has 13 residues. CDR3 in amino acids: CASSPREAGGYTF. CDR3 nucleotides: TGTGCCAGCTCCCCCCGGGAGGCGGGGGGCTACACCTTC.

This chain joins TRBV27 and TRBJ2-1; D is tentatively TRBD1 or TRBD2 (6 bases each). Per the germline V gene, CDR1 is MNHEY and CDR2 is SMNVEV (reference sequence). Trimming took 9 bases from V and 1 from J, leaving 16 bases between them. CDR3 length: 15 amino acids. The CDR3 DNA reads TGTGCCAGTGCGAGGGGGACTTCTTCCTACAATGAGCAGTTCTTC. Translating it yields CASARGTSSYNEQFF.

This clone turned up a few times. The CDR3 DNA reads as TGTGCCAGCAGGGGTACAGGGAATTCACCCCTCCACTTT. Its protein is CASRGTGNSPLHF. This rearrangement joins TRBV27 to TRBJ1-6; a weak D match, TRBD1 (6 bases). The CDR3 has 13 residues. Trimming removed 6 bases at V and 7 bases at J, with 10 bases between. Germline V gene data show CDR1 as MNHEY and CDR2 as SMNVEV (reference sequence).

The DNA for the CDR3 is TGTGCCATCAGTGAGTCGTCGACGGGGGACACAGATACGCAGTATTTT. It yields the protein CAISESSTGDTDTQYF. The chain carries TRBV10-3 and TRBJ2-3; a possible D gene is TRBD2 (6 bases). Germline CDR1 ENHRY, CDR2 SYGVKD. CDR3 length: 16 amino acids. Trimming pared 0 bases from V and 2 bases from J, leaving 12 bases between.

The V and J genes are TRBV19 and TRBJ2-1, with TRBD2 as a possible D gene (5 bases). Trimming cost V 4 bases and J 2 bases, with 12 bases left between them. Germline CDR1 LNHDA, CDR2 SQIVND (reference sequence). The CDR3 sequence is 15 residues long. This chain's CDR3 is CASSTPSGTYNEQFF. Here the CDR3 DNA reads TGTGCCAGTAGTACACCTTCCGGGACCTACAATGAGCAGTTCTTC.

The V gene is TRBV7-7, the J gene TRBJ2-5; a possible D gene is TRBD2 (6 bases). CDR1 is SSHAT and CDR2 is FNYEAQ in the germline V gene (reference sequence). The CDR3 sequence is 14 residues long. Trimming cost V 0 bases and J 5 bases, with 10 bases left between them. CDR3 in amino acids: CASSLAEGRETQYF. The DNA for the CDR3 is TGTGCCAGCAGCTTAGCAGAGGGGAGGGAGACCCAGTACTTC.

The J gene is TRBJ1-4, the V gene TRBV5-8; perhaps TRBD1 as D (5 bases). The CDR3 is 15 residues long. The germline V gene has CDR1 SGHTS and CDR2 YDEGEE. V was shortened by 4 bases and J by 7 bases, with 17 bases between the two germline ends. CDR3 in amino acids: CASSTGTRGSEKLFF. The DNA for the CDR3 is TGTGCCAGCAGCACCGGGACTCGGGGTAGTGAAAAACTGTTTTTT.

This clone was counted a few times. The chain uses TRBV25-1 and TRBJ1-6, with 8 positions matching TRBD1. V lost 10 bases to trimming and J lost 9 bases; unmatched junction nucleotides: 11. The germline V gene encodes CDR1 MGHDK and CDR2 SYGVNS. The CDR3 spans 14 residues. The CDR3 sequence: CATRSGTGRSPLHF. CDR3 DNA: TGTGCCACCCGCTCCGGGACAGGACGTTCACCCCTCCACTTT.

This clone was found a few times. The rearrangement links TRBV2 to TRBJ2-2; D is unresolved. CDR1 is SNHLY and CDR2 is FYNNEI in the germline V gene. CDR3 length: 16 residues. The germline V and J ends were trimmed by 2 bases and 5 bases, with 15 bases remaining between them. CDR3 sequence (DNA): TGTGCCAGCAGTGAATTCGGCCACTGGACGACCGGGGAGCTGTTTTTT. Translated, it gives CASSEFGHWTTGELFF.

The chain uses TRBV6-6 and TRBJ1-5; the match to TRBD1 covers 8 bases. The germline CDR1 and CDR2 sequences are MNHNY and SVGAGI (reference sequence). J was trimmed by 7 bases and V by 5 bases; bases with no gene match: 7. The CDR3 has 14 amino acids. The CDR3 DNA reads TGTGCCAGCAGTGGCCAGGGGGCAGGGCAGCCCCAGCATTTT. It encodes CASSGQGAGQPQHF.

This chain joins TRBV24-1 and TRBJ2-1; 12 nucleotides line up with TRBD2. The V segment lost 6 bases and the J segment 7 bases; nucleotides outside the gene matches: 6. This CDR3 region has 15 residues. Germline assignment: CDR1 KGHDR and CDR2 SFDVKD. The CDR3 bases are TGTGCCACCAGTCCGGGACTAGCGGGTGGAAATGAGCAGTTCTTC. Encoded protein: CATSPGLAGGNEQFF.

The chain carries TRBV6-5 and TRBJ2-5; a weak D match, TRBD2 (6 bases). Germline V lookup: CDR1 MNHEY, CDR2 SVGAGI. This CDR3 has 13 residues. Trimming took 2 bases from V and 5 from J, leaving 9 bases between them. CDR3 DNA sequence: TGTGCCAGCAGTTACGGGGACTTGGAGACCCAGTACTTC. This encodes CASSYGDLETQYF.

The chain carries TRBV5-8 and TRBJ2-4; the D call may be TRBD1 or TRBD2 (6 bases each). CDR1 and CDR2 (germline): SGHTS, YDEGEE. The CDR3 loop spans 16 amino acids. Trimming removed 0 bases at V and 0 bases at J, with 10 bases between. CDR3 loop: CASSLGGAQAKNIQYF. CDR3 DNA: TGTGCCAGCAGCTTGGGGGGGGCGCAAGCCAAAAACATTCAGTACTTC.

This chain links TRBV10-3 with TRBJ2-3, with 7 bases matching TRBD2. The CDR3 totals 17 residues. Trimming took 2 bases from V and 2 from J; bases not matched to a gene: 10. Per the germline V gene, CDR1 is ENHRY and CDR2 is SYGVKD. CDR3 in amino acids: CAISEAASGYFTDTQYF. DNA of the CDR3: TGTGCCATCAGTGAGGCGGCTAGCGGATACTTCACAGATACGCAGTATTTT.

V usage is TRBV27 and J usage is TRBJ2-3, with unresolved D. Germline CDR1 is MNHEY and CDR2 is SMNVEV (reference sequence). Trimming shortened V by 4 bases and J by 3 bases, and 5 bases separated the two germline ends. The CDR3 contains 12 residues. The CDR3 loop reads CASSSETDTQYF. In nucleotides, the CDR3 is TGTGCCAGCAGTTCAGAGACAGATACGCAGTATTTT.

The genes are TRBV13 and TRBJ2-3; 8 nucleotides line up with TRBD2. Germline trimming cut 4 bases from V and 5 bases from J; bases unmatched to any gene: 8. CDR1 PRHDT and CDR2 FYEKMQ come from the germline V gene (reference sequence). The CDR3 is made up of 15 amino acids. In nucleotides, the CDR3 is TGTGCCAGCAGCTGGGACGGGGGGGCTGTAGATACGCAGTATTTT. This gives the protein CASSWDGGAVDTQYF.

The rearrangement joins TRBV30 to TRBJ2-2, with D perhaps matching TRBD1 (5 bases). In germline, CDR1 is GTSNPN, CDR2 SVGIG (reference sequence). This CDR3 region has 14 residues. V dropped 8 bases and J dropped 2 bases, with 15 bases sitting between them. The chain's CDR3 is CAGRPDSNTGELFF. CDR3 coding DNA: TGTGCCGGAAGGCCCGACAGTAACACCGGGGAGCTGTTTTTT. The entire variable domain, with the rest obtained from reference TRBV30 and TRBJ2-2, is as follows: SQTIHQWPATLVQPVGSPLSLECTVEGTSNPNLYWYRQAAGRGLQLLFYSVGIGQISSEVPQNLSASRPQDRQFILSSKKLLLSDSGFYLCAGRPDSNTGELFFGEGSRLTVL.